The rows below give T cell receptor beta chains drawn from one sample of a study of control samples from healthy donors and cancer patients. Assay: immunoSEQ multiplex PCR; the TCRdb copy retains only in-frame clones and omits some. The table includes 150,000 to 200,000 clones, around 88% detected once. Sequences were obtained from blood. The receptor source for this set is a woman in her twenties or thirties in good health. CDR3s include the opening cysteine and the closing phenylalanine or tryptophan. Each record gives: clone size, J gene, V gene, D gene, CDR3 DNA, CDR3 protein. D genes are given only for firm matches. Where a row states a size, it is once, few, many or the class of an expanded clone; other rows omit it.

few	TRBJ2-7	TRBV6-5	TRBD2	TGTGCCAGCAGGTCCCCCGGCGGGAGCTCCTACGAGCAGTACTTC	CASRSPGGSSYEQYF
-	TRBJ2-2	TRBV2	TRBD1	TGTGCCAGCAACCGGGACAGGAACACCGGGGAGCTGTTTTTT	CASNRDRNTGELFF
-	TRBJ1-5	TRBV27	-	TGTGCCAGCAGTAAGGGGGGGTATAGCAATCAGCCCCAGCATTTT	CASSKGGYSNQPQHF
-	TRBJ2-4	TRBV19	TRBD1	TGTGCCAGTAGTCCCGGACAGGGGGCCAGGACCAAAAACATTCAGTACTTC	CASSPGQGARTKNIQYF
-	TRBJ2-1	TRBV9	TRBD2	TGTGCCAGCAGCGGAGGACTAGCGGGGAACAATGAGCAGTTCTTC	CASSGGLAGNNEQFF
-	TRBJ2-1	TRBV27	TRBD2	TGTGCCAGCAGTTTATCAGCTAGCGGGGGCTACAATGAGCAGTTCTTC	CASSLSASGGYNEQFF
-	TRBJ2-2	TRBV28	-	TGTGCCAGCAGTGCGATCGGGGAAGGGACCGGGGAGCTGTTTTTT	CASSAIGEGTGELFF
once	TRBJ1-5	TRBV2	TRBD1	TGTGCCAGCAGTCCGGGACAGCGCAATCAGCCCCAGCATTTT	CASSPGQRNQPQHF
-	TRBJ2-1	TRBV6-1	TRBD2	TGTGCCAGCAGTGCTATAGCGGGGCGCTCCTACAATGAGCAGTTCTTC	CASSAIAGRSYNEQFF
-	TRBJ2-3	TRBV19	TRBD1	TGTGCCAGTAGTATACCCGGACAGGGGGCAGGAGATACGCAGTATTTT	CASSIPGQGAGDTQYF
-	TRBJ1-2	TRBV10-3	-	TGTGCCATCAGTGATACCAGGGAGGGCTACACCTTC	CAISDTREGYTF
-	TRBJ2-5	TRBV6-1	-	TGTGCCAGCAGTGAAGCCGCGGCGGGAGAGACCCAGTACTTC	CASSEAAAGETQYF
-	TRBJ1-4	TRBV6-6	TRBD1	TGTGCCAGCAGTCCCGGGACAGGGGCTGCAACTAATGAAAAACTGTTTTTT	CASSPGTGAATNEKLFF
once	TRBJ2-5	TRBV13	TRBD2	TGTGCCAGCAGTTCAACAGGCGGGGGGAAAGAGACCCAGTACTTC	CASSSTGGGKETQYF
-	TRBJ1-6	TRBV10-3	TRBD1	TGTGCCATCAGAACCGGGACAGAGGATTCACCCCTCCACTTT	CAIRTGTEDSPLHF
-	TRBJ1-1	TRBV19	-	TGTGCCAGTAGTATGGGACCGAACACTGAAGCTTTCTTT	CASSMGPNTEAFF
-	TRBJ2-1	TRBV5-1	-	TGCGCCAGCAGCCACCGGGACGGGACCTACAATGAGCAGTTCTTC	CASSHRDGTYNEQFF
-	TRBJ1-4	TRBV19	TRBD1	TGTGCCAGTAGTATCAGGGACAGCCGGGGACTGTTTTTT	CASSIRDSRGLFF
-	TRBJ2-1	TRBV15	-	TGTGCCACCAGCAGGTTTACGAATGAGCAGTTCTTC	CATSRFTNEQFF
-	TRBJ2-1	TRBV6-5	-	TGTGCCAGCAGTTTTGACAGTTTGAATGAGCAGTTCTTC	CASSFDSLNEQFF
-	TRBJ1-1	TRBV29-1	-	TGCAGCGTTGAAGGGGGGGGAAACACTGAAGCTTTCTTT	CSVEGGGNTEAFF
few	TRBJ1-1	TRBV3-1/TRBV3-2	-	TGTGCCAGCAGCCAATCAGACGTGAACACTGAAGCTTTCTTT	CASSQSDVNTEAFF
once	TRBJ2-3	TRBV2	TRBD1	TGTGCCAGCTGGGACAGGGCGGCCGCAGATACGCAGTATTTT	CASWDRAAADTQYF
-	TRBJ2-2	TRBV5-5	-	TGTGCCAGCAGCTGGGCCGGGACTGTGGGGAGCGGGGAGCTGTTTTTT	CASSWAGTVGSGELFF
-	TRBJ1-5	TRBV7-9	-	TGTGCCAGCAGCTTAACTAATCAGCCCCAGCATTTT	CASSLTNQPQHF
-	TRBJ2-5	TRBV28	TRBD2	TGTGCCAGCAGCTCCACTCTCGGGGGGGGACTAGCGGCCCCAAGGGGGACCCAGTACTTC	CASSSTLGGGLAAPRGTQYF
-	TRBJ1-5	TRBV6-1	-	TGTGCCAGCAGTGAAGCGCTATTGCGCAATCAGCCCCAGCATTTT	CASSEALLRNQPQHF
-	TRBJ2-6	TRBV18	TRBD2	TGTGCCAGCTCGCCACCTAGCGGGGGCTGGTCTGGGGCCAACGTCCTGACTTTC	CASSPPSGGWSGANVLTF
-	TRBJ1-2	TRBV29-1	-	TGCAGCGTTGAGCCCGGGGGATACGATAACTATGGCTACACCTTC	CSVEPGGYDNYGYTF
-	TRBJ2-7	TRBV28	-	TGTGCCAGCAGTCCAGAAAGATTACAGGGTCCGCGGGAAAGTGAGCAGTACTTC	CASSPERLQGPRESEQYF
-	TRBJ2-7	TRBV2	TRBD2	TGTGCCAGCAGCGGGGGGACTTCCAGCTTC	CASSGGTSSF
-	TRBJ1-3	TRBV4-1	-	TGCGCCAGCAGCCAAGGGCGAGGGGCTGGAAACACCATATATTTT	CASSQGRGAGNTIYF
-	TRBJ1-2	TRBV30	TRBD1	TGTGCCTGGACGATAGGGGGCCGCCCTGGGAGCTATGGCTACACCTTC	CAWTIGGRPGSYGYTF
-	TRBJ1-6	TRBV7-2	-	TGTGCCAGCAGCTTGTTCGGTTATCCACCCCTCCACTTT	CASSLFGYPPLHF
-	TRBJ2-3	TRBV10-1	-	TGCGCCAGCAGTGAGTCGGCGGGGTTGAATACGCAGTATTTT	CASSESAGLNTQYF
-	TRBJ1-2	TRBV5-6	-	TGTGCCAGCAGCTTGGGAACTGCCAGGGTCGGTGGTGGCTACACCTTC	CASSLGTARVGGGYTF
-	TRBJ2-5	TRBV2	-	TGTGCCAGCTGTGATGGGGGGCCCGGTTTGAGGGGGACCCAGTACTTC	CASCDGGPGLRGTQYF
once	TRBJ2-3	TRBV24-1	-	TGTGCCACCAGTACCTCAGCTCATACACGGTATTTT	CATSTSAHTRYF
-	TRBJ1-5	TRBV4-2	-	TGTGCCAGCAGCCAAGATGACGAGGTCCAGCCCCAGCATTTT	CASSQDDEVQPQHF
-	TRBJ2-7	TRBV7-8	TRBD1	TGTGCCAGCAGCTCCTCCGGGACAGGGACCTACGAGCAGTACTTC	CASSSSGTGTYEQYF
-	TRBJ2-7	TRBV7-9	-	TGTGCCAGCAGCTTATCGGTTAACTTCTACGAGCAGTACTTC	CASSLSVNFYEQYF
-	TRBJ2-7	TRBV29-1	-	TGCAGCGTCCGTGGACCTACCTCGTACGAGCAGTACTTC	CSVRGPTSYEQYF
-	TRBJ2-2	TRBV5-1	TRBD1	TGCGCCAGCAGATTGGGGGACAGAGAAACCGGGGAGCTGTTTTTT	CASRLGDRETGELFF
-	TRBJ2-7	TRBV27	-	TGTGCCAGCAGTTTATCGAGGGGCCTGAGCTCCTACGAGCAGTACTTC	CASSLSRGLSSYEQYF
-	TRBJ2-1	TRBV5-4	TRBD2	TGTGCCAGCAGCGCGTCGGCTAGCGGGAGGTATGAGCAGTTCTTC	CASSASASGRYEQFF
-	TRBJ1-6	TRBV9	TRBD1	TGTGCCAGCAGCGAAAACACACAGGGGCTCAATTCACCCCTCCACTTT	CASSENTQGLNSPLHF
-	TRBJ1-1	TRBV4-1	-	TGCGCCAGCAGCCAACGTTCGGCCAGCCAGGGCACTGAAGCTTTCTTT	CASSQRSASQGTEAFF
once	TRBJ2-5	TRBV24-1	TRBD1	TGTGCCACCAGTGACCACAGGGGGCCAGAGACCCAGTACTTC	CATSDHRGPETQYF